Listed below are T cell receptor beta chains from one sample, sequenced in a study of regulatory dendritic cells for organ transplantation. The method was immunoSEQ multiplex PCR; TCRdb's version includes in-frame clones alone and lacks a portion of them. The sample yields fewer than 6,000 clones, approximately 74% seen once. These TCRs' antigens remain unknown. Material: memory CD8+ T cells from blood cultured with regulatory dendritic cells. The receptor set was obtained from a human donor in good health. Each CDR3 is given with its conserved first and last residue. The D gene is left open where the match is weak. Size values are once, few and many counts, or a class for expanded clones, and some rows have none.

V	J	D	size	CDR3	DNA
TRBV4-3	TRBJ2-6	-	once	CASSQETGSGANVLTF	TGCGCCAGCAGCCAAGAAACAGGGTCTGGGGCCAACGTCCTGACTTTC
TRBV5-5	TRBJ2-3	-	-	CASSYGRGILSTDTQYF	TGTGCCAGCAGCTACGGCCGGGGTATCCTTAGCACAGATACGCAGTATTTT
TRBV4-3	TRBJ1-2	-	-	CASSQDGEFYGYTF	TGCGCCAGCAGCCAAGATGGAGAGTTCTATGGCTACACCTTC
TRBV11-2	TRBJ1-2	-	few	CASSLDVGGSGYTF	TGTGCCAGCAGCTTAGATGTTGGGGGAAGTGGCTACACCTTC
TRBV19	TRBJ1-1	-	-	CASKHRDRPTEAFF	TGTGCCAGTAAGCACCGGGACCGACCCACTGAAGCTTTCTTT
TRBV7-9	TRBJ2-7	-	-	CASSPLEGRENYEQYF	TGTGCCAGCAGCCCCCTAGAGGGCAGGGAAAACTACGAGCAGTACTTC
TRBV6-5	TRBJ1-1	-	-	CASSPPPYMNTEAFF	TGTGCCAGCAGCCCTCCTCCCTACATGAACACTGAAGCTTTCTTT
TRBV7-3	TRBJ2-4	-	-	CASSPPRVAGVPKNIQYF	TGTGCCAGCAGCCCTCCCCGCGTTGCAGGGGTACCCAAAAACATTCAGTACTTC
TRBV6-5	TRBJ2-3	-	-	CASSKGGETDTQYF	TGTGCCAGCAGTAAGGGGGGCGAAACAGATACGCAGTATTTT
TRBV7-8	TRBJ2-7	-	-	CASSWPPDNSYEQYF	TGTGCCAGCAGCTGGCCCCCGGACAACTCCTACGAGCAGTACTTC
TRBV7-9	TRBJ2-3	-	once	CASSPPGPPDTQYF	TGTGCCAGCAGTCCGCCGGGACCCCCAGATACGCAGTATTTT
TRBV7-3	TRBJ2-3	-	once	CASSLTFADTQYF	TGTGCCAGCAGCTTAACGTTTGCAGATACGCAGTATTTT
TRBV7-9	TRBJ2-7	-	-	CASSSTPGEYVYEQYF	TGTGCCAGCAGCTCAACCCCAGGGGAGTACGTCTACGAGCAGTACTTC
TRBV27	TRBJ2-4	TRBD2	-	CASRAGGTQNIQYF	TGTGCCAGCAGAGCGGGGGGGACTCAAAACATTCAGTACTTC
TRBV7-2	TRBJ2-5	-	-	CASSLPPWETQYF	TGTGCCAGCAGCTTACCCCCGTGGGAGACCCAGTACTTC
TRBV28	TRBJ2-7	-	-	CASSLQVDEQYF	TGTGCCAGCAGTCTTCAGGTGGACGAGCAGTACTTC
TRBV25-1	TRBJ2-5	-	-	CASSGGESGETQYF	TGTGCCAGCAGTGGCGGGGAGAGCGGGGAGACCCAGTACTTC
TRBV9	TRBJ1-2	-	-	CASSAPRGALNYGYTF	TGTGCCAGCAGCGCCCCCCGCGGGGCCCTCAACTATGGCTACACCTTC
TRBV4-3	TRBJ2-5	TRBD2	large	CASSQLDSGGQETQYF	TGCGCCAGCAGCCAACTCGATAGCGGGGGGCAAGAGACCCAGTACTTC
TRBV6-4	TRBJ2-1	-	-	CASSDSAGSYNEQFF	TGTGCCAGCAGTGACTCGGCAGGTTCCTACAATGAGCAGTTCTTC
TRBV30	TRBJ1-1	-	few	CAWSGDLGPEAFF	TGTGCCTGGAGTGGGGATTTGGGGCCTGAAGCTTTCTTT
TRBV29-1	TRBJ1-1	-	-	CSAKRRANLLVEGDTEAFF	TGCAGCGCAAAACGCAGGGCGAACTTGTTGGTTGAGGGAGACACTGAAGCTTTCTTT
TRBV5-1	TRBJ2-1	TRBD1	-	CASATGSEQFF	TGCGCCAGCGCGACAGGGAGTGAGCAGTTCTTC
TRBV29-1	TRBJ2-7	-	-	CSVDVAEPYEQYF	TGCAGCGTTGATGTGGCAGAGCCCTACGAGCAGTACTTC
TRBV7-3	TRBJ2-1	TRBD1	-	CASSLSGQGNNEQFF	TGTGCCAGCAGCTTATCGGGACAGGGAAACAATGAGCAGTTCTTC
TRBV28	TRBJ1-4	-	-	CASSSLTGLGEKLFF	TGTGCCAGCAGCTCCTTGACGGGACTTGGAGAAAAACTGTTTTTT
TRBV7-9	TRBJ2-7	TRBD1	few	CASSFGTADSYEQYF	TGTGCCAGCAGCTTTGGGACAGCAGACTCCTACGAGCAGTACTTC
TRBV4-3	TRBJ2-3	TRBD2	-	CASSQGEGHTDTQYF	TGCGCCAGCAGCCAAGGGGAGGGCCACACAGATACGCAGTATTTT
TRBV10-2	TRBJ1-2	TRBD1	-	CASSEEGQTIANYGYTF	TGCGCCAGCAGTGAGGAGGGACAGACTATAGCTAACTATGGCTACACCTTC
TRBV6-5	TRBJ2-2	TRBD2	-	CASSIPGLDTGELFF	TGTGCCAGCAGTATTCCGGGACTAGACACCGGGGAGCTGTTTTTT
TRBV7-8	TRBJ1-5	-	-	CASSHRDSNQPQHF	TGTGCCAGCAGCCACCGGGACAGCAATCAGCCCCAGCATTTT
TRBV7-2	TRBJ2-5	-	-	CASSFWGHLRWETQYF	TGTGCCAGCAGCTTTTGGGGACACCTGCGATGGGAGACCCAGTACTTC
TRBV5-1	TRBJ2-3	-	-	CASSLLGGPGDTQYF	TGCGCCAGCAGCTTGTTGGGGGGGCCCGGAGATACGCAGTATTTT
TRBV6-1	TRBJ1-2	-	-	CASSAGVETSGYTF	TGTGCCAGCAGCGCAGGGGTTGAAACCTCGGGCTACACCTTC
TRBV27	TRBJ2-7	-	-	CASSLRVYSYEQYF	TGTGCCAGCAGTTTACGAGTCTACTCCTACGAGCAGTACTTC
TRBV11-3	TRBJ1-1	-	-	CASSLNPQRGAFF	TGTGCCAGCAGCTTAAATCCTCAACGGGGGGCTTTCTTT
TRBV5-4	TRBJ1-6	-	-	CASSLRPYNSPLHF	TGTGCCAGCAGCTTGAGGCCGTATAATTCACCCCTCCACTTT
TRBV4-2	TRBJ2-3	TRBD2	-	CASSQERGAGADTQYF	TGTGCCAGCAGCCAAGAAAGAGGGGCGGGGGCAGATACGCAGTATTTT
TRBV10-3	TRBJ1-4	TRBD1	-	CAISESLLGQGISEKLFF	TGTGCCATCAGTGAGTCTCTTTTGGGACAGGGGATTAGTGAAAAACTGTTTTTT
TRBV28	TRBJ1-5	-	-	CASSFRQGNNQPQHF	TGTGCCAGCAGTTTCAGGCAGGGTAACAATCAGCCCCAGCATTTT
TRBV25-1	TRBJ1-1	-	-	CASDTPTVSRPEDTEAFF	TGTGCCAGCGATACACCAACCGTTTCCCGCCCCGAGGACACTGAAGCTTTCTTT
TRBV5-4	TRBJ2-7	TRBD1	-	CASSLRGQGRYEQYF	TGTGCCAGCAGCTTGCGAGGACAGGGTCGGTACGAGCAGTACTTC
TRBV27	TRBJ2-7	TRBD1	-	CASRQQGTYEQYF	TGTGCCAGCAGACAACAGGGGACGTACGAGCAGTACTTC
TRBV19	TRBJ2-2	TRBD2	-	CASSTFRGGIQNTGELFF	TGTGCCAGTAGTACCTTCCGGGGGGGGATACAGAACACCGGGGAGCTGTTTTTT
TRBV2	TRBJ2-7	-	few	CASRQGQTYEQYF	TGTGCCAGCCGGCAGGGTCAGACCTACGAGCAGTACTTC